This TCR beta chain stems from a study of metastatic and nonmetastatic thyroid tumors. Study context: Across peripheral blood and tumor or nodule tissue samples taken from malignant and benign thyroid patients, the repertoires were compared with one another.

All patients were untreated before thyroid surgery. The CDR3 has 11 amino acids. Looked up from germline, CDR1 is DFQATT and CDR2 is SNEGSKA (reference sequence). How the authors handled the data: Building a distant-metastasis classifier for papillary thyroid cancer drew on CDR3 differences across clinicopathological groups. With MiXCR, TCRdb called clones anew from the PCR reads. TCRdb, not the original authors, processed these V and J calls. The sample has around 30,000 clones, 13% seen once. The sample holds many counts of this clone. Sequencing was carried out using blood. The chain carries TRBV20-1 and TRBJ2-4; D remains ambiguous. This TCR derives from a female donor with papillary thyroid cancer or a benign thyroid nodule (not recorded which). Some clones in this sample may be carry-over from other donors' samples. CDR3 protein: CSVAGQNIQYF. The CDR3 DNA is TGCTCGGTTGCCGGCCAAAACATTCAGTACTTC.